What follows describes a single T cell receptor (beta chain). This entry belongs to a study of T cell changes during pregnancy in multiple sclerosis. This CDR3 region has 15 residues. After removal of 6 bases from V and 2 bases from J, the junction contained 8 bases not matched to a gene. Per the germline V gene, CDR1 is PRHDT and CDR2 is FYEKMQ (reference sequence). Sequenced by immunoSEQ multiplex PCR; TCRdb stores in-frame clones only, minus some. The sample contains 50,000 to 60,000 clones, 92% of which appear only once. The V gene is TRBV13, the J gene TRBJ2-5, with 8 bases matching TRBD2. The sequence came from a female donor with multiple sclerosis, enrolled in a pregnancy study. The sequenced sample was CD4+ T cells from peripheral blood mononuclear cells, obtained in the second trimester of pregnancy. The CDR3 DNA reads TGTGCCAGCAGTAAGCGAACTAGCGGACAAGAGACCCAGTACTTC. This sequence encodes CASSKRTSGQETQYF.